This entry lists 22 T cell receptor beta chains sequenced from one sample in a study of blood T cell repertoires in COVID-19. The protocol was immunoSEQ multiplex PCR, while the TCRdb copy is restricted to in-frame clones and leaves out a portion. The profile shows roughly 250,000 clones, about 80% of them singletons. Sequencing was performed on peripheral blood. The receptors originated from a woman at least 80 years old with active or convalescent COVID-19.

The chain carries TRBV7-2 and TRBJ1-6, with D tentatively TRBD1 (5 bases). Trimming shortened V by 6 bases and J by 6 bases, and 12 bases separated the two germline ends. Germline values: CDR1 SGHTA, CDR2 FQGNSA. CDR3 length equals 14 residues. The CDR3 bases are TGTGCCAGCAGGTGGGGACTTACTAATTCACCCCTCCACTTT. As protein: CASRWGLTNSPLHF.

V and J are TRBV4-1 and TRBJ2-7; D perhaps matches TRBD1 (7 bases). Germline V CDR1 and CDR2: MGHRA, YSYEKL. CDR3 length: 15 amino acids. Deletions cut 4 bases from V and 1 base from J, with 14 bases between. The CDR3 sequence: CASSPLQGRSYEQYF. Written as DNA, the CDR3 is TGCGCCAGCAGCCCTTTACAGGGGAGGTCCTACGAGCAGTACTTC.

The gene calls are TRBV2 and TRBJ1-4, with D tentatively TRBD1 (5 bases). CDR3 length equals 16 residues. Per germline, CDR1 SNHLY and CDR2 FYNNEI. Trimming removed 5 bases at V and 0 bases at J, with 13 bases between. The CDR3 is CASSRGLITTNEKLFF. CDR3 nucleotides: TGTGCCAGCAGTAGGGGCCTGATAACAACTAATGAAAAACTGTTTTTT. The whole variable domain, filled in from reference TRBV2 and TRBJ1-4, reads EPEVTQTPSHQVTQMGQEVILRCVPISNHLYFYWYRQILGQKVEFLVSFYNNEISEKSEIFDDQFSVERPDGSNFTLKIRSTKLEDSAMYFCASSRGLITTNEKLFFGSGTQLSVL.

The chain carries TRBV2 and TRBJ2-6, with 9 nucleotides matching TRBD1. Germline-derived CDR1 and CDR2 are SNHLY and FYNNEI. CDR3 length: 17 residues. V lost 7 bases to trimming and J lost 4 bases; unmatched junction nucleotides: 11. The chain's CDR3 is CASTTGTGNVGANVLTF. The CDR3 DNA reads as TGTGCCAGCACCACCGGGACAGGGAATGTGGGGGCCAACGTCCTGACTTTC.

The rearrangement uses TRBV6-6 and TRBJ2-3; TRBD2 agrees at 8 bases. V shed 6 bases and J 1 base; nucleotides not matched to a gene: 3. CDR3 length: 14 residues. Per the germline V gene, CDR1 is MNHNY and CDR2 is SVGAGI (reference sequence). The CDR3 sequence is CASRTSGRTDTQYF. In DNA form, the CDR3 reads TGTGCCAGCAGAACTAGCGGACGCACAGATACGCAGTATTTT.

The J gene is TRBJ1-2, the V gene TRBV10-2; D possibly corresponds to TRBD1 (5 bases). Deletions cut 5 bases from V and 1 base from J, with 17 bases between. The germline CDR1 and CDR2 sequences are WSHSY and SAAADI. The CDR3 sequence is 16 residues long. CDR3 sequence (DNA): TGCGCCAGCAGTAAATCTGACAGACAACTTAACTATGGCTACACCTTC. It encodes CASSKSDRQLNYGYTF.

Only a few counts were recorded for this clone. The chain is built from TRBV10-2 and TRBJ1-2; 9 bases align to TRBD1. CDR1 and CDR2 from the germline V gene are WSHSY and SAAADI. Germline trimming cut 4 bases from V and 6 bases from J; bases unmatched to any gene: 6. The CDR3 is 14 amino acids. CDR3 nucleotides: TGCGCCAGCAGTGGCCGGGACAGGGTGGATGGCTACACCTTC. Its translation is CASSGRDRVDGYTF.

The table lists this clone with a count of one. The chain recombines TRBV5-1 with TRBJ2-1; 14 bases map to TRBD2. Germline CDR1 reads SGHRS; CDR2 reads YFSETQ. The CDR3 loop spans 21 amino acids. The ends lost 2 bases at V and 2 bases at J; junction bases unmatched: 15. This CDR3 is CASSLTGLAGGSSPPYNEQFF. The CDR3 DNA reads TGCGCCAGCAGCTTAACTGGACTAGCGGGGGGATCCTCCCCTCCCTACAATGAGCAGTTCTTC.

This clone occurred once. This chain links TRBV28 with TRBJ1-5; weak D call: TRBD1 (5 bases). The germline CDR1 and CDR2 sequences are MDHEN and SYDVKM. There are 16 residues in the CDR3. Trimming shortened V by 8 bases and J by 4 bases, and 21 bases separated the two germline ends. CDR3 amino acids: CASYAAGPEFNQPQHF. CDR3 in DNA: TGTGCCAGCTATGCGGCGGGACCCGAATTTAATCAGCCCCAGCATTTT.

The chain couples TRBV3-1 (or the pseudogene TRBV3-2) to TRBJ2-1; 8 bases fit TRBD2. The CDR3 covers 16 residues. V was clipped by 3 bases and J by 7 bases; unmatched bases: 11. CDR1 is LGHDT and CDR2 is YNNKEL in the germline V gene (reference sequence). The CDR3 nucleotides read TGTGCCAGCAGCCATTCCGGGAGGGGCAGGAGGAATGAGCAGTTCTTC. Translated: CASSHSGRGRRNEQFF.

This clone was found a few times. The rearrangement joins TRBV5-1 to TRBJ2-2, with a tentative D call TRBD1 (5 bases). This CDR3 has 15 amino acids. Germline CDR1 and CDR2: SGHRS and YFSETQ. V lost 0 bases, J lost 2 bases, and 8 bases lay in between. In DNA, the CDR3 is TGCGCCAGCAGCTTGGCAGGGCTAAACACCGGGGAGCTGTTTTTT. Its protein is CASSLAGLNTGELFF.

The chain uses TRBV6-5 and TRBJ2-7; 10 bases are shared with TRBD1. The CDR3 sequence is 13 residues long. The trim removed 8 bases at V and 3 bases at J, leaving 4 bases unmatched. Germline V CDR1 and CDR2: MNHEY, SVGAGI. The CDR3 here is CASSWTGGYEQYF. The CDR3 DNA is TGTGCCAGCTCATGGACAGGGGGCTACGAGCAGTACTTC.

The chain uses TRBV27 and TRBJ2-7, with D perhaps TRBD1 (6 bases). The CDR3 is made up of 14 amino acids. Trimming removed 5 bases at V and 0 bases at J, with 11 bases between. Germline CDR1 MNHEY, CDR2 SMNVEV (reference sequence). The CDR3 protein is CASSQQGNSYEQYF. CDR3 coding DNA: TGTGCCAGCAGTCAACAGGGCAACTCCTACGAGCAGTACTTC.

This clone was seen a handful of times. The chain employs TRBV30 and TRBJ2-2; a weak D match, TRBD2 (6 bases). CDR3 length equals 15 residues. The V and J ends lost 0 bases and 5 bases respectively, with 13 bases between them. Looked up from germline, CDR1 is GTSNPN and CDR2 is SVGIG (reference sequence). The CDR3 reads CAWSVGREITGELFF. The CDR3 bases are TGTGCCTGGAGTGTAGGTCGGGAGATAACCGGGGAGCTGTTTTTT.

This clone was detected only once. The chain employs TRBV5-6 and TRBJ2-1, with 10 bases matching TRBD2. The CDR3 is 19 amino acids. With V trimmed by 4 bases and J by 2 bases, 15 bases remained unmatched. Germline V lookup: CDR1 SGHDT, CDR2 YYEEEE. The CDR3 region has the DNA TGTGCCAGCAGCCCTCTACCGGGACTAGCGAAAGGCCCCTACAATGAGCAGTTCTTC. Its translation is CASSPLPGLAKGPYNEQFF.

This clone was observed once. This rearrangement joins TRBV6-1 to TRBJ1-1, with D unclear. The CDR3 is 12 residues long. Per germline, CDR1 MNHNS and CDR2 SASEGT. Trimming removed 3 bases from V and 7 bases from J, with 9 bases in between. CDR3 loop: CASSDLSLEAFF. In DNA, the CDR3 is TGTGCCAGCAGTGATCTTTCCCTTGAAGCTTTCTTT.

In its sample, this clone was seen a few times. The CDR3 is CASSLGGQMINTEAFF. In DNA, the CDR3 is TGTGCCAGCAGCTTGGGCGGACAGATGATTAACACTGAAGCTTTCTTT. The V gene is TRBV5-4, the J gene TRBJ1-1; possibly TRBD1 for D (6 bases). Germline V gene sequence: CDR1 SGHNT, CDR2 YYREEE (reference sequence). The CDR3 contains 16 residues. The germline V and J ends were trimmed by 0 bases and 2 bases, with 14 bases remaining between them.

The rearrangement uses TRBV28 and TRBJ1-6; D uncertain. The CDR3 extends over 14 amino acids. V gave up 2 bases and J gave up 7 bases, with 9 bases separating them. Germline-derived CDR1 and CDR2 are MDHEN and SYDVKM. For the CDR3, the DNA is TGTGCCAGCAGTTTAAATGAGGAGAATTCACCCCTCCACTTT. Amino acid sequence: CASSLNEENSPLHF.

The chain couples TRBV7-9 to TRBJ2-3, with 10 bases identical to TRBD2. Germline V CDR1 and CDR2: SEHNR, FQNEAQ (reference sequence). The CDR3 is made up of 16 amino acids. V lost 5 bases, J lost 2 bases, and 7 bases stayed unmatched. The DNA for the CDR3 is TGTGCCAGCAGCACCGCCCTAGCGGGGGTCACAGATACGCAGTATTTT. Protein: CASSTALAGVTDTQYF.

This clone was detected a few times. The chain carries TRBV29-1 and TRBJ1-4, with 7 bases that match TRBD1. The CDR3 runs 13 residues. The germline gives CDR1 SQVTM, CDR2 ANQGSEA. V shed 5 bases, J shed 5 bases, and the junction held 5 bases outside the gene matches. The chain's CDR3 is CSVRDSQNEKLFF. CDR3 coding DNA: TGCAGCGTTCGGGACAGCCAGAATGAAAAACTGTTTTTT.

This chain connects TRBV3-1 (or the pseudogene TRBV3-2) to TRBJ2-2, with TRBD2 matching 7 bases. Unmatched junction bases numbered 13, after V lost 5 bases and J lost 4 bases. The CDR3 consists of 17 residues. The germline V gene encodes CDR1 LGHDT and CDR2 YNNKEL (reference sequence). Here the CDR3 reads CASSISGGRVFTGELFF. For the CDR3, the DNA is TGTGCCAGCAGCATCAGTGGCGGGAGAGTGTTCACCGGGGAGCTGTTTTTT.

This clone was detected ten times or more. The V call is TRBV5-1, the J call TRBJ2-7, with a tentative D call TRBD2 (6 bases). Between the trimmed V and J ends, which lost 0 bases and 6 bases, there was a span of 19 bases. In germline, CDR1 is SGHRS, CDR2 YFSETQ. This CDR3 is 16 amino acids long. The CDR3 region is CASSLDPARVGGEQYF. The CDR3 coding sequence is TGCGCCAGCAGCTTGGATCCGGCCAGGGTGGGGGGCGAGCAGTACTTC.